The 32 T cell receptor beta chains below were found in one sample sequenced in a study of cytomegalovirus exposure and HLA in healthy donors. PCR primers comprised 60 Vbeta and 13 Jbeta primers. Only in-frame clones appear in the TCRdb table, and some are missing; sequencing was by immunoSEQ multiplex PCR. The data show around 130,000 clones, around 85% seen once. The sequenced material came from PBMCs. Receptor source: a female donor in good health and CMV-seronegative.

This clone was seen once. V gene TRBV2 combines with J gene TRBJ2-4; a weak D match, TRBD2 (5 bases). CDR3 length: 15 residues. V shed 1 base and J shed 0 bases, with 7 bases lying between them. Per the germline V gene, CDR1 is SNHLY and CDR2 is FYNNEI. DNA of the CDR3: TGTGCCAGCAGTGAAGGCGGGCGAGCCAAAAACATTCAGTACTTC. It yields the protein CASSEGGRAKNIQYF.

This CDR3 reads CASNGVNQPQHF. CDR3 nucleotides: TGTGCCAGTAACGGGGTAAATCAGCCCCAGCATTTT. The chain uses TRBV19 and TRBJ1-5; D is unclear. Germline lookup yields CDR1 LNHDA and CDR2 SQIVND (reference sequence). The germline V and J ends were trimmed by 7 bases and 4 bases, with 8 bases remaining between them. The CDR3 is 12 residues long.

V usage is TRBV4-1 and J usage is TRBJ2-5, with TRBD2 matching 8 bases. The V gene end was trimmed by 3 bases and the J gene end by 1 base; junction bases not matched to a gene: 4. Germline loops: CDR1 MGHRA, CDR2 YSYEKL. The CDR3 has 15 residues. CDR3 in DNA: TGCGCCAGCAGCCAGAGGCTAGCGGGCCAAGAGACCCAGTACTTC. Translated: CASSQRLAGQETQYF.

The V call is TRBV28, the J call TRBJ2-5; D is perhaps TRBD2 (6 bases). Per the germline V gene, CDR1 is MDHEN and CDR2 is SYDVKM. The CDR3 sequence is 15 residues long. V was clipped by 7 bases and J by 4 bases, with 19 bases between them. CDR3 amino acids: CASKPGSGQAETQYF. The DNA for the CDR3 is TGTGCCAGCAAGCCGGGGAGCGGGCAGGCAGAGACCCAGTACTTC.

The chain carries TRBV6-5 and TRBJ1-1, with 9 bases that match TRBD1. CDR3 length equals 15 residues. V was clipped by 4 bases and J by 0 bases; unmatched bases: 3. Germline-derived CDR1 and CDR2 are MNHEY and SVGAGI. CDR3 in amino acids: CASSSRDRVNTEAFF. DNA of the CDR3: TGTGCCAGCAGTTCCCGGGACAGGGTGAACACTGAAGCTTTCTTT.

This sequence joins TRBV7-9 and TRBJ1-4; 10 nucleotides align to TRBD1. This CDR3 is built from 14 residues. Germline V gene lookup returns CDR1 SEHNR and CDR2 FQNEAQ (reference sequence). The trim removed 5 bases at V and 8 bases at J, leaving 5 bases unmatched. The CDR3: CASSRDRGTEKLFF. Written as DNA, the CDR3 is TGTGCCAGCAGCAGGGACAGGGGAACGGAAAAACTGTTTTTT. The full variable domain, completed using reference TRBV7-9 and TRBJ1-4, is DTGVSQNPRHKITKRGQNVTFRCDPISEHNRLYWYRQTLGQGPEFLTYFQNEAQLEKSRLLSDRFSAERPKGSFSTLEIQRTEQGDSAMYLCASSRDRGTEKLFFGSGTQLSVL.

The chain carries TRBV5-4 and TRBJ1-5, with TRBD1 as a possible D gene (6 bases). CDR1 is SGHNT, CDR2 YYREEE, per germline (reference sequence). With 6 bases removed from V and 0 bases from J, the gap between germline ends came to 13 bases. The CDR3 has 15 amino acids. The CDR3 loop reads CASISQGYSNQPQHF. The CDR3 DNA follows: TGTGCCAGCATCTCCCAGGGGTATAGCAATCAGCCCCAGCATTTT.

This sequence joins TRBV14 and TRBJ1-1; D not certain. V lost 4 bases and J 3 bases, leaving 12 bases between the germline ends. In germline, CDR1 is SGHDN, CDR2 FVKESK. The CDR3 contains 14 residues. CDR3 region: CASSPAQRYTEAFF. The CDR3 region has the DNA TGTGCCAGCAGCCCGGCTCAGAGGTACACTGAAGCTTTCTTT.

The gene calls are TRBV5-1 and TRBJ2-1; 8 positions match TRBD2. The germline gives CDR1 SGHRS, CDR2 YFSETQ. J lost 6 bases, V lost 4 bases, and 6 bases had no gene match. The CDR3 spans 14 residues. The CDR3 DNA reads TGCGCCAGCAGCCCGGGACTAGTGTCCAATGAGCAGTTCTTC. This encodes CASSPGLVSNEQFF. The variable domain in full, completed from reference TRBV5-1 and TRBJ2-1, reads KAGVTQTPRYLIKTRGQQVTLSCSPISGHRSVSWYQQTPGQGLQFLFEYFSETQRNKGNFPGRFSGRQFSNSRSEMNVSTLELGDSALYLCASSPGLVSNEQFFGPGTRLTVL.

The genes are TRBV28 and TRBJ1-4, with 9 positions matching TRBD1. The germline V gene encodes CDR1 MDHEN and CDR2 SYDVKM. V gave up 3 bases and J gave up 6 bases; unmatched junction bases: 8. The CDR3 totals 16 residues. The CDR3 loop reads CASSFRDRALDEKLFF. The DNA of the CDR3 is TGTGCCAGCAGTTTCCGGGACAGGGCCCTCGATGAAAAACTGTTTTTT.

The chain carries TRBV19 and TRBJ1-4, with 8 bases that match TRBD1. V was clipped by 4 bases and J by 10 bases; unmatched bases: 8. There are 14 residues in the CDR3. The germline gives CDR1 LNHDA, CDR2 SQIVND (reference sequence). This CDR3 reads CASSTLDRGGKLFF. In nucleotides, the CDR3 is TGTGCCAGTAGTACCCTCGACAGGGGAGGAAAACTGTTTTTT. Full variable domain (remainder filled in from reference TRBV19 and TRBJ1-4): DGGITQSPKYLFRKEGQNVTLSCEQNLNHDAMYWYRQDPGQGLRLIYYSQIVNDFQKGDIAEGYSVSREKKESFPLTVTSAQKNPTAFYLCASSTLDRGGKLFFGSGTQLSVL.

The chain recombines TRBV19 with TRBJ2-1; 12 bases align to TRBD2. CDR1 is LNHDA, CDR2 SQIVND, per germline (reference sequence). There are 13 residues in the CDR3. V was clipped by 7 bases and J by 7 bases; unmatched bases: 2. As DNA, the CDR3 is TGTGCCAGTAAGACTAGCGGGAGAAATGAGCAGTTCTTC. Amino acid sequence: CASKTSGRNEQFF.

This clone was counted a few times. This chain connects TRBV10-3 to TRBJ1-1, with TRBD1 identical over 10 bases. Per the germline V gene, CDR1 is ENHRY and CDR2 is SYGVKD. This CDR3 region has 16 residues. The junction had 5 bases not matched to a gene; V was cut back by 0 bases and J by 4 bases. This chain's CDR3 is CAISESWTGGITEAFF. For the CDR3, the DNA is TGTGCCATCAGTGAGTCATGGACAGGGGGAATCACTGAAGCTTTCTTT.

This clone was counted a few times. The chain couples TRBV28 to TRBJ2-7; 8 bases are a match to TRBD1. There are 17 residues in the CDR3. CDR1 and CDR2 from the germline V gene are MDHEN and SYDVKM. The junction had 12 bases not matched to a gene; V was cut back by 3 bases and J by 2 bases. The CDR3 nucleotides are TGTGCCAGCAGTTTTTGGATAGGTACGGGACAGGCCTACGAGCAGTACTTC. It yields the protein CASSFWIGTGQAYEQYF.

V is TRBV5-1 and J is TRBJ2-7, with a possible D match to TRBD1 (5 bases). Germline V CDR1 and CDR2: SGHRS, YFSETQ. CDR3 size: 14 residues. The germline V and J ends were trimmed by 4 bases and 1 base, with 12 bases remaining between them. CDR3 nucleotides: TGCGCCAGCAGCCGCAGGGCCCAGTCCTACGAGCAGTACTTC. Residues: CASSRRAQSYEQYF.

The chain is built from TRBV19 and TRBJ2-3, with a possible D match to TRBD1 (5 bases). The CDR3 has 15 amino acids. Germline V gives CDR1 LNHDA, CDR2 SQIVND (reference sequence). The germline V and J ends were trimmed by 4 bases and 0 bases, with 11 bases remaining between them. The CDR3 region has the DNA TGTGCCAGTAGTAGGGGCACCCCTAGCACAGATACGCAGTATTTT. Its protein product is CASSRGTPSTDTQYF.

The chain links TRBV28 to TRBJ1-2; D is ambiguous. Trimming shortened V by 6 bases and J by 7 bases, and 12 bases separated the two germline ends. CDR1 is MDHEN and CDR2 is SYDVKM in the germline V gene. The CDR3 spans 12 residues. This chain's CDR3 is CASSSPNGGYTF. In nucleotides, the CDR3 is TGTGCCAGCAGCTCCCCGAACGGTGGCTACACCTTC.

The CDR3 protein is CASSIGTAAYEQYF. CDR3 DNA: TGTGCCAGTAGTATAGGGACAGCCGCCTACGAGCAGTACTTC. The J gene is TRBJ2-7, the V gene TRBV19; perhaps TRBD1 as D (6 bases). Trimming took off 1 base at V and 2 bases at J, with 9 bases between the two ends. Germline V CDR1 and CDR2: LNHDA, SQIVND (reference sequence). The CDR3 runs 14 residues.

The J gene is TRBJ2-5, the V gene TRBV28; D remains ambiguous. This CDR3 comprises 14 residues. The V end lost 1 base, the J end lost 1 base, and 7 bases lay between the germline ends. Germline CDR1 reads MDHEN; CDR2 reads SYDVKM. The CDR3 region is CASSLFAVQETQYF. The CDR3 nucleotides are TGTGCCAGCAGTTTATTTGCAGTCCAAGAGACCCAGTACTTC.

The chain is built from TRBV7-6 and TRBJ1-2; a weak D match, TRBD1 (5 bases). This CDR3 has 15 amino acids. V lost 4 bases to trimming and J lost 8 bases, with 20 bases between them. Germline loops: CDR1 SGHVS, CDR2 FNYEAQ. The CDR3 is CASSSSSGGLEGYTF. CDR3 nucleotides: TGTGCCAGCAGCTCATCCTCCGGGGGACTTGAGGGCTACACCTTC.

The gene calls are TRBV5-4 and TRBJ2-1; 9 bases fit TRBD2. The CDR3 is 16 amino acids. V was clipped by 9 bases and J by 6 bases; unmatched bases: 16. Germline assignment: CDR1 SGHNT and CDR2 YYREEE (reference sequence). Here the CDR3 reads CAIPGASGGLPNEQFF. The CDR3 nucleotides are TGTGCCATCCCGGGGGCCAGCGGGGGGCTGCCCAATGAGCAGTTCTTC.

This clone was picked up a small number of times. The V and J genes are TRBV14 and TRBJ2-3; D is perhaps TRBD2 (6 bases). The germline gives CDR1 SGHDN, CDR2 FVKESK. V dropped 6 bases and J dropped 6 bases, with 13 bases sitting between them. This CDR3 is built from 13 residues. CDR3 loop: CASSYGSGDTQYF. DNA for the CDR3: TGTGCCAGCAGTTACGGGAGTGGTGATACGCAGTATTTT.

The CDR3 DNA reads TGTGCCAGCAGCTTGTGGGGAGGGGGCAATCAGCCCCAGCATTTT. Protein product: CASSLWGGGNQPQHF. The chain joins TRBV5-6 to TRBJ1-5; weak D call: TRBD1 (5 bases). CDR1 is SGHDT and CDR2 is YYEEEE in the germline V gene. Trimming cost V 1 base and J 2 bases, with 10 bases left between them. This CDR3 comprises 15 residues.

The rearrangement links TRBV6-1 to TRBJ2-7; TRBD1 agrees at 8 bases. Germline V CDR1 and CDR2: MNHNS, SASEGT. J gave up 0 bases and V 7 bases, and 5 bases lay outside the gene matches. The CDR3 contains 14 residues. The CDR3 reads CASILTGVSYEQYF. CDR3 DNA: TGTGCCAGCATCTTGACAGGGGTCTCCTACGAGCAGTACTTC.

The V and J genes are TRBV19 and TRBJ2-5, with TRBD1 identical over 12 bases. In germline, CDR1 is LNHDA, CDR2 SQIVND (reference sequence). J gave up 5 bases and V 6 bases, and 7 bases lay outside the gene matches. The CDR3 is 15 residues long. CDR3 DNA sequence: TGTGCCAGTAGATTGGGACAGGGGGCGACGGAGACCCAGTACTTC. Amino acids: CASRLGQGATETQYF.

The chain joins TRBV28 to TRBJ2-7; perhaps TRBD1 as D (5 bases). The CDR3 extends over 13 amino acids. Trimming cost V 2 bases and J 0 bases, with 5 bases left between them. Germline V gene lookup returns CDR1 MDHEN and CDR2 SYDVKM. The CDR3 nucleotides are TGTGCCAGCAGTTTAGGGGCCTCCTACGAGCAGTACTTC. This codes for CASSLGASYEQYF.

The sample holds one count of this clone. V is TRBV6-5 and J is TRBJ1-5; TRBD1 might be the D (6 bases). Trimming took 7 bases from V and 7 from J, leaving 14 bases between them. Germline V gives CDR1 MNHEY, CDR2 SVGAGI. The CDR3 consists of 13 residues. The CDR3 DNA reads as TGTGCCAGCACCCAGGGGCCGTGGCAGCCCCAGCATTTT. It translates to CASTQGPWQPQHF.

V usage is TRBV6-5 and J usage is TRBJ2-7; 7 positions agree with TRBD2. Unmatched junction bases numbered 9, after V lost 2 bases and J lost 2 bases. The CDR3 extends over 16 amino acids. Germline values: CDR1 MNHEY, CDR2 SVGAGI. Written as DNA, the CDR3 is TGTGCCAGCAGTTACGCGGCTAGCGGACCACCCTACGAGCAGTACTTC. This sequence encodes CASSYAASGPPYEQYF.

This sequence joins TRBV27 and TRBJ2-7; TRBD1 might be the D (5 bases). Germline values: CDR1 MNHEY, CDR2 SMNVEV (reference sequence). Trimming shortened V by 3 bases and J by 6 bases, and 15 bases separated the two germline ends. The CDR3 runs 14 residues. The CDR3: CASSLWGARFEQYF. CDR3 coding DNA: TGTGCCAGCAGTTTGTGGGGCGCACGGTTCGAGCAGTACTTC.

The chain has TRBV11-3 and TRBJ2-1, with TRBD1 matching over 7 bases. From germline, CDR1 is SGHNT and CDR2 YENEEA. V trimming: 5 bases; J trimming: 7 bases; junction bases outside the gene matches: 14. This CDR3 is 16 amino acids long. The CDR3 reads CASSQQVGQVENEQFF. The CDR3 DNA reads as TGTGCCAGCAGCCAACAGGTAGGACAGGTAGAGAATGAGCAGTTCTTC.

This chain joins TRBV2 and TRBJ2-7; TRBD2 agrees at 11 bases. Trimming took 5 bases from V and 0 from J; bases not matched to a gene: 9. The CDR3 is 17 residues long. Germline V gives CDR1 SNHLY, CDR2 FYNNEI. This CDR3 is CASSTGTSGPSSYEQYF. DNA for the CDR3: TGTGCCAGCAGTACCGGGACTAGCGGTCCCAGCTCCTACGAGCAGTACTTC.

In the case of this clone: Since the CDR3 does not end with the conserved phenylalanine or tryptophan, this likely comes from a read error. The chain is built from TRBV27 and TRBJ1-2, with D maybe TRBD1 (5 bases). The CDR3 has 14 amino acids. V lost 3 bases and J 4 bases, leaving 12 bases between the germline ends. Per germline, CDR1 MNHEY and CDR2 SMNVEV (reference sequence). Here the CDR3 DNA reads TGTGCCAGCAGTTTGAAAGGGGTGGGCTATGGCTACACCGTC. It encodes CASSLKGVGYGYTV.